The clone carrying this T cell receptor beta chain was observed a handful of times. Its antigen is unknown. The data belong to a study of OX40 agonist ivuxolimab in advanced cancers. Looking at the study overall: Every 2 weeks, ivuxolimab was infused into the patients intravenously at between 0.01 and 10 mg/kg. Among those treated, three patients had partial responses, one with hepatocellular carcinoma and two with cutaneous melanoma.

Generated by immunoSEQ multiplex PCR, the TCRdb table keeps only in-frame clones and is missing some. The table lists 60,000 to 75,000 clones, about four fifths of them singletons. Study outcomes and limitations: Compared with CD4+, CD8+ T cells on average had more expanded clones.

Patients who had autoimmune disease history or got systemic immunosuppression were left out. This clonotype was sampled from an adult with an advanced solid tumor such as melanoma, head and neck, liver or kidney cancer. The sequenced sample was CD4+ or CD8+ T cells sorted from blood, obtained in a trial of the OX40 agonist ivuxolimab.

The CDR3 DNA sequence: TGTGCCAGCGCAACCGGGTCCTACGAGCAGTACTTC. Amino acids: CASATGSYEQYF. The genes are TRBV6-5 and TRBJ2-7; D unresolved. The V end lost 8 bases, the J end lost 1 base, and 9 bases lay between the germline ends. Germline V gives CDR1 MNHEY, CDR2 SVGAGI. CDR3 length: 12 residues.